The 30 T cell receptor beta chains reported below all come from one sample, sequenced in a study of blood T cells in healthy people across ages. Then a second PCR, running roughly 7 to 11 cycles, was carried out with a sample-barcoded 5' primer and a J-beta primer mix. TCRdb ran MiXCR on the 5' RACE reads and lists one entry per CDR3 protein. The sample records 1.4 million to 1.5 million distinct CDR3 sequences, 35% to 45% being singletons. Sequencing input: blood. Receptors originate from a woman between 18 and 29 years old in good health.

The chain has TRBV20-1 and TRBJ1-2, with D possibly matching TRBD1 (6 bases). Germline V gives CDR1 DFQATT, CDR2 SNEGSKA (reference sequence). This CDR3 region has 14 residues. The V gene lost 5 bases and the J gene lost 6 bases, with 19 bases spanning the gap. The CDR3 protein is CSAAKWSGGDGYTF. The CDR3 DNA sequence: TGCAGTGCTGCCAAGTGGTCCGGGGGCGATGGCTACACCTTC.

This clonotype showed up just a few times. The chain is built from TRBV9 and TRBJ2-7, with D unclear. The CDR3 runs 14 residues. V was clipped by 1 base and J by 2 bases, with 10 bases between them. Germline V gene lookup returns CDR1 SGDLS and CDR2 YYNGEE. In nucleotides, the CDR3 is TGTGCCAGCAGCGTAAGCCGGAAAACCTACGAGCAGTACTTC. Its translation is CASSVSRKTYEQYF.

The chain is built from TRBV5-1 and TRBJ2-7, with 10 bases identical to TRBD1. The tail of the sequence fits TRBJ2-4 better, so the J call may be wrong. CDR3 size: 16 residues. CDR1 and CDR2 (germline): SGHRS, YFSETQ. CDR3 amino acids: CASSLDGQGGKNIQYF. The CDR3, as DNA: TGCGCCAGCAGCTTAGATGGACAGGGGGGTAAGAACATTCAGTACTTC.

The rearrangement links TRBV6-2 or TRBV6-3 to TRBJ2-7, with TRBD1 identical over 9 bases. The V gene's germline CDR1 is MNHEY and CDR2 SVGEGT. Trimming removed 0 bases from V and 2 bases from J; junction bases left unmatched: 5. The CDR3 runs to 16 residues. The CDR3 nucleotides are TGTGCCAGCAGTTACTCCGGGACAGGGCTTACCTACGAGCAGTACTTC. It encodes CASSYSGTGLTYEQYF.

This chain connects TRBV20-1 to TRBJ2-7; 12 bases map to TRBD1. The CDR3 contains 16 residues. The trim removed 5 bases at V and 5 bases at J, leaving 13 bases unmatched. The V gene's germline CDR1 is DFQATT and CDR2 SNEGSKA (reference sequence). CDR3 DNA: TGCAGTGCTGGTCCCGGGACAGGGGGCGCAGGTCACGAGCAGTACTTC. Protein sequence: CSAGPGTGGAGHEQYF.

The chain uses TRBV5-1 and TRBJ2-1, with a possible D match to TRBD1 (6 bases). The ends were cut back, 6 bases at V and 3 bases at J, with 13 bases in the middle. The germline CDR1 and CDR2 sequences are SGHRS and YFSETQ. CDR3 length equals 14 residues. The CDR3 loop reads CASTPGVDYNEQFF. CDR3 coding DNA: TGCGCCAGCACCCCAGGGGTCGACTACAATGAGCAGTTCTTC. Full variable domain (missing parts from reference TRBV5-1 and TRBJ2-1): KAGVTQTPRYLIKTRGQQVTLSCSPISGHRSVSWYQQTPGQGLQFLFEYFSETQRNKGNFPGRFSGRQFSNSRSEMNVSTLELGDSALYLCASTPGVDYNEQFFGPGTRLTVL.

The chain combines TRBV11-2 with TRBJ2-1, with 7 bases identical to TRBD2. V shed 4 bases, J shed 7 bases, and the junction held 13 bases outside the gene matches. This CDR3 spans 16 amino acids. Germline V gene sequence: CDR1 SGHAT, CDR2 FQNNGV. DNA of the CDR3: TGTGCCAGCAGCTCAACCAGGTCTAGCGGACCGAATGAGCAGTTCTTC. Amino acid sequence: CASSSTRSSGPNEQFF.

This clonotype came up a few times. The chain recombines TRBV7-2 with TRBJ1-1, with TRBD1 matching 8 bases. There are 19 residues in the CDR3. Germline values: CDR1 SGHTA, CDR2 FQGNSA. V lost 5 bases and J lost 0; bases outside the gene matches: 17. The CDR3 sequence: CASSTKPGQGGVLNTEAFF. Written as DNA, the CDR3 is TGTGCCAGCAGCACAAAGCCAGGACAGGGCGGCGTGTTGAACACTGAAGCTTTCTTT.

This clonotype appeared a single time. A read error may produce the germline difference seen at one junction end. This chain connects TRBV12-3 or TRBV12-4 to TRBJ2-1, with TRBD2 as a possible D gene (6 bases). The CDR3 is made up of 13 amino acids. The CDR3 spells CVSTPPGRNEQFF. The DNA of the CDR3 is TGTGTCAGCACCCCACCGGGGAGGAATGAGCAGTTCTTC.

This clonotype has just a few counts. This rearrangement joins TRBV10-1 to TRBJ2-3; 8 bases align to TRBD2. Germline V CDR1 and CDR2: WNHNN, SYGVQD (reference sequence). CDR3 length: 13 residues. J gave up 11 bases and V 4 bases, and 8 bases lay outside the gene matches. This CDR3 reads CASSGPSGGKQYF. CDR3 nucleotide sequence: TGCGCCAGCAGTGGCCCCAGCGGGGGTAAGCAGTATTTT.

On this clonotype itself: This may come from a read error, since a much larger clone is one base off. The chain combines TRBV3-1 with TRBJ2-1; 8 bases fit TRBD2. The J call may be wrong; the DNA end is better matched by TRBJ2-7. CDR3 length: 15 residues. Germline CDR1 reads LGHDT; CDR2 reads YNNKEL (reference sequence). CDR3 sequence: CASSLGGLDYNEQYF. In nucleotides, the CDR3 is TGTGCCAGCAGCCTCGGGGGACTAGACTACAATGAGCAGTACTTC.

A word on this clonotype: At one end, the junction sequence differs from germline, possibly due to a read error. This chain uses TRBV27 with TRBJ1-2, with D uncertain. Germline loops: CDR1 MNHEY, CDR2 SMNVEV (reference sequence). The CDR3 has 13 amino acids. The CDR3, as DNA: TGTGCCAGCAGTAAAGGAGGGATCTATGGCCACACCTTC. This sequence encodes CASSKGGIYGHTF.

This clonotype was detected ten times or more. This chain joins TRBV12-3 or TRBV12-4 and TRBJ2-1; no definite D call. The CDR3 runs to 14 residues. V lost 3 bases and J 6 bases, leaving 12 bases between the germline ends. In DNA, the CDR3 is TGTGCCAGCAGTTTTTTCGCTACCTCCAATGAGCAGTTCTTC. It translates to CASSFFATSNEQFF.

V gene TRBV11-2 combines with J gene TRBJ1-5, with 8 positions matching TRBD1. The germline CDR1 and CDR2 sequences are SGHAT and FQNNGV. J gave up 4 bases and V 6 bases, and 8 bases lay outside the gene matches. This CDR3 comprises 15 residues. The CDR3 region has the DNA TGTGCCAGCAGGGAGACAGGGGCGCTTAATCAGCCCCAGCATTTT. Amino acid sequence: CASRETGALNQPQHF.

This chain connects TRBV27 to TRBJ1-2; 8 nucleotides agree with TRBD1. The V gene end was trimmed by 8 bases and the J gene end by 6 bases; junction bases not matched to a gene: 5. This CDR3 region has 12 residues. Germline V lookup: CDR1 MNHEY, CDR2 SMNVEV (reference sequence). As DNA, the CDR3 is TGTGCCAGCTATACAGGGGGGCATGGCTACACCTTC. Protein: CASYTGGHGYTF.

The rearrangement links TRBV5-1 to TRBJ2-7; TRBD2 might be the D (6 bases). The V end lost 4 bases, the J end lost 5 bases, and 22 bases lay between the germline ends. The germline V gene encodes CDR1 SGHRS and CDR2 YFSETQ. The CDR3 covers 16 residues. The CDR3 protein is CASSERTGDRSDEQYF. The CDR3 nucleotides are TGCGCCAGCAGCGAACGTACGGGGGACCGGTCCGACGAGCAGTACTTC. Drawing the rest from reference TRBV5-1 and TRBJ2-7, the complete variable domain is KAGVTQTPRYLIKTRGQQVTLSCSPISGHRSVSWYQQTPGQGLQFLFEYFSETQRNKGNFPGRFSGRQFSNSRSEMNVSTLELGDSALYLCASSERTGDRSDEQYFGPGTRLTVT.

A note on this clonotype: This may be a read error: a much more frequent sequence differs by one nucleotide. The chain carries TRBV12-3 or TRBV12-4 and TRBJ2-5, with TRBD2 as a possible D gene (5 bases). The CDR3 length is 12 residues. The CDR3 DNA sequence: TGTGCCGGCAGTGGTCGGGGTGAGACCCAGTACTTC. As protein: CAGSGRGETQYF.

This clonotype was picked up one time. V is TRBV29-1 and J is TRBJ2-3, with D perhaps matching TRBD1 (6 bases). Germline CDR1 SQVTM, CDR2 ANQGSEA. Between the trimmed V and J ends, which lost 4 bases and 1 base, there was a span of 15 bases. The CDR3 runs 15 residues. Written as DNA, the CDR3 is TGCAGCGTTGGTTGGGCAGGGGTGGGCACAGATACGCAGTATTTT. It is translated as CSVGWAGVGTDTQYF.

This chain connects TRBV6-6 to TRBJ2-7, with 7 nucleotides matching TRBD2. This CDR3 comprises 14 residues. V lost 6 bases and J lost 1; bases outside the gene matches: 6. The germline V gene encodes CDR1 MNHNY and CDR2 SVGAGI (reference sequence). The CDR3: CASSGSGASYEQYF. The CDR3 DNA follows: TGTGCCAGCAGCGGGAGCGGGGCTTCCTACGAGCAGTACTTC.

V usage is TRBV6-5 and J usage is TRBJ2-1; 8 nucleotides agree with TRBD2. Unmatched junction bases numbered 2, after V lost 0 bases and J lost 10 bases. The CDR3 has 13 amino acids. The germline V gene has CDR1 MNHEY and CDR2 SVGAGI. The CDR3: CASSYSGLAEQFF. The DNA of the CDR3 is TGTGCCAGCAGTTACTCAGGACTAGCAGAGCAGTTCTTC.

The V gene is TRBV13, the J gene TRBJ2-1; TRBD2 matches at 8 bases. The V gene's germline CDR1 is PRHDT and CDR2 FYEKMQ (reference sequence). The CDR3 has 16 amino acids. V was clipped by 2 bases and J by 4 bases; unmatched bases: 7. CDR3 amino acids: CASSLRIGGEYNEQFF. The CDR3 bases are TGTGCCAGCAGCTTACGTATCGGGGGGGAGTACAATGAGCAGTTCTTC.

The CDR3 DNA sequence: TGTGCCAGCAGTTTAAAGTCAGGCAGCACAGATACGCAGTATTTT. It yields the protein CASSLKSGSTDTQYF. The rearrangement links TRBV12-3 or TRBV12-4 to TRBJ2-3; D is ambiguous. The CDR3 is 15 residues long. V gave up 2 bases and J gave up 0 bases, with 9 bases separating them.

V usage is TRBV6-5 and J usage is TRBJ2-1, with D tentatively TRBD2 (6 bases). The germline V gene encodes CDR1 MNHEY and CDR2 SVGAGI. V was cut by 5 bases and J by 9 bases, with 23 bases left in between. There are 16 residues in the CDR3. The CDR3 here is CASSSPSVNGHGEQFF. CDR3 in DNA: TGTGCCAGCAGTAGTCCTAGCGTAAACGGTCATGGTGAGCAGTTCTTC.

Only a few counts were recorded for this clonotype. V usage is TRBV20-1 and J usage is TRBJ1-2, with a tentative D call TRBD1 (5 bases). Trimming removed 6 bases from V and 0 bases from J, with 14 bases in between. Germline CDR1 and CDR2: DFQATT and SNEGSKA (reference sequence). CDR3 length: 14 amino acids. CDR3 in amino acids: CSAHLGESNYGYTF. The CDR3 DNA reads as TGCAGTGCCCACCTGGGGGAGTCTAACTATGGCTACACCTTC.

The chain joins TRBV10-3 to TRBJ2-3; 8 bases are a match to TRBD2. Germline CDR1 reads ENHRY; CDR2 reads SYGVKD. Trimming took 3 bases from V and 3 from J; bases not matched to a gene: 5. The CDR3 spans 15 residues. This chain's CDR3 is CAISDYERETDTQYF. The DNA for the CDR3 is TGTGCCATCAGTGACTACGAGCGGGAGACAGATACGCAGTATTTT.

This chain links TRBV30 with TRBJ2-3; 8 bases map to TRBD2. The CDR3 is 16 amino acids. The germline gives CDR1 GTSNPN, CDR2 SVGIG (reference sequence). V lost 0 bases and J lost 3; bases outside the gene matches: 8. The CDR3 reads CAWSVIKAGVTDTQYF. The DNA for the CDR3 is TGTGCCTGGAGTGTAATCAAAGCGGGAGTAACAGATACGCAGTATTTT.

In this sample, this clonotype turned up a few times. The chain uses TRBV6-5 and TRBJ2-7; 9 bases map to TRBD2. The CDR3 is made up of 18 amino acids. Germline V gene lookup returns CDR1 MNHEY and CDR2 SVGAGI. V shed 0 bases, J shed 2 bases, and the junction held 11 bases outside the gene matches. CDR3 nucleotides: TGTGCCAGCAGTTACTCCCTAGGGGTAGCGGGGGTGGCCTACGAGCAGTACTTC. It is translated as CASSYSLGVAGVAYEQYF.

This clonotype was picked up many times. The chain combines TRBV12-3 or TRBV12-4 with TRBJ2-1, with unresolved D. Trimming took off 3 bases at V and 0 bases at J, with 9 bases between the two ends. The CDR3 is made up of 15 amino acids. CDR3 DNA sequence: TGTGCCAGCAGTTTTCAGAAAAGCTCCTACAATGAGCAGTTCTTC. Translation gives CASSFQKSSYNEQFF.

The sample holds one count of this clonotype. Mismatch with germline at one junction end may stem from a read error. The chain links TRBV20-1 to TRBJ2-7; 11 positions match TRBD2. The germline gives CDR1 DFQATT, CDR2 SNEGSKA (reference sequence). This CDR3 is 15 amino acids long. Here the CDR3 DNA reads TGCAGTGCTAGAGAAGGACTAGCGGGTTTGTACGAGAAGTACTTC. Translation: CSAREGLAGLYEKYF.

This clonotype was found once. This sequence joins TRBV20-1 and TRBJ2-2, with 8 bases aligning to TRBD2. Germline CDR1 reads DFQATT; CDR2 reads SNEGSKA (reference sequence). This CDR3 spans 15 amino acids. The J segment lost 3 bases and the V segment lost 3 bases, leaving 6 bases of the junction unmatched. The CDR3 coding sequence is TGCAGTGCTAGCTCCGGAGCGGGAGACACCGGGGAGCTGTTTTTT. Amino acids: CSASSGAGDTGELFF.